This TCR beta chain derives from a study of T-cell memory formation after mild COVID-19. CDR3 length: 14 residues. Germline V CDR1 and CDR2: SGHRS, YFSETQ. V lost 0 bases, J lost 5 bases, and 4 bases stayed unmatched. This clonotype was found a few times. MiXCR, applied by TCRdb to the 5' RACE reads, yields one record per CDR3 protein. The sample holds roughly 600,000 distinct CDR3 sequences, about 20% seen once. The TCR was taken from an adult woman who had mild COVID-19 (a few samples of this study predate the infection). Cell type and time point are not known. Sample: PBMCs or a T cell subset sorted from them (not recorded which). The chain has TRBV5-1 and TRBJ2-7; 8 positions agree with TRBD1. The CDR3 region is CASSLGQGNDEQYF. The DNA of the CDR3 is TGCGCCAGCAGCTTGGGACAGGGGAACGACGAGCAGTACTTC.